What follows are 4 T cell receptor beta chains derived from one specimen sequenced in a study of blood T cell repertoires in COVID-19. Assay: immunoSEQ multiplex PCR; the TCRdb copy retains only in-frame clones and omits some. This table has around 140,000 clones, about 87% appearing once. The source material was peripheral blood. These receptors originate from a man aged 50 to 60 with active COVID-19.

The chain is built from TRBV18 and TRBJ1-1; 9 bases agree with TRBD1. V dropped 4 bases and J dropped 5; count of bases not matched to a gene: 14. Germline CDR1 reads KGHSH; CDR2 reads LQKENI. The CDR3 runs to 17 residues. DNA for the CDR3: TGTGCCAGCTCACGAAACTCGGGACAGGGCCTAGGGACTGAAGCTTTCTTT. It specifies CASSRNSGQGLGTEAFF.

V gene TRBV6-5 combines with J gene TRBJ2-2, with D tentatively TRBD2 (6 bases). With 7 bases removed from V and 4 bases from J, the gap between germline ends came to 13 bases. Germline V lookup: CDR1 MNHEY, CDR2 SVGAGI. This CDR3 is 14 amino acids long. The CDR3 spells CASTRFGGTGELFF. The CDR3 nucleotides read TGTGCCAGCACACGGTTCGGGGGCACCGGGGAGCTGTTTTTT.

This sequence joins TRBV19 and TRBJ1-4; possibly TRBD1 for D (5 bases). The germline V gene encodes CDR1 LNHDA and CDR2 SQIVND (reference sequence). V dropped 3 bases and J dropped 5 bases, with 16 bases sitting between them. The CDR3 loop spans 16 amino acids. The CDR3 DNA sequence: TGTGCCAGTAGTATTGGAACGGCAGGGCGGAATGAAAAACTGTTTTTT. Its protein product is CASSIGTAGRNEKLFF.

This chain uses TRBV6-1 with TRBJ1-4; possibly TRBD1 for D (5 bases). There are 15 residues in the CDR3. Germline assignment: CDR1 MNHNS and CDR2 SASEGT. V was shortened by 1 base and J by 4 bases, with 10 bases between the two germline ends. The CDR3 DNA reads as TGTGCCAGCAGTGAAGGGGGGGGAAATAATGAAAAACTGTTTTTT. Translated, it gives CASSEGGGNNEKLFF.